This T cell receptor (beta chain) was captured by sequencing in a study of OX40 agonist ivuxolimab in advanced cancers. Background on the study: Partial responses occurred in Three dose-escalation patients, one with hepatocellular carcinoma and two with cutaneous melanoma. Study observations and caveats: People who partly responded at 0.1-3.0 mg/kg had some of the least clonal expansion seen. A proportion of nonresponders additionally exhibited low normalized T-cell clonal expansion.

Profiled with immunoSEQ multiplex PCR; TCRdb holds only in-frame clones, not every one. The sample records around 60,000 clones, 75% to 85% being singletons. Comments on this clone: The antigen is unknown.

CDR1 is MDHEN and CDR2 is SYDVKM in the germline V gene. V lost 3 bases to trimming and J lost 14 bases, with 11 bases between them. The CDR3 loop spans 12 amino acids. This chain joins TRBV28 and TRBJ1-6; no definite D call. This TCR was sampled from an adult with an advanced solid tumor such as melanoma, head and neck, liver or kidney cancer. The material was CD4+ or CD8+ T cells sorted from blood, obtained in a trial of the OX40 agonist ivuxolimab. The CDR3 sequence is CASSLLQLSLHF. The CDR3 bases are TGTGCCAGCAGTTTGCTCCAGCTGTCCCTCCACTTT.